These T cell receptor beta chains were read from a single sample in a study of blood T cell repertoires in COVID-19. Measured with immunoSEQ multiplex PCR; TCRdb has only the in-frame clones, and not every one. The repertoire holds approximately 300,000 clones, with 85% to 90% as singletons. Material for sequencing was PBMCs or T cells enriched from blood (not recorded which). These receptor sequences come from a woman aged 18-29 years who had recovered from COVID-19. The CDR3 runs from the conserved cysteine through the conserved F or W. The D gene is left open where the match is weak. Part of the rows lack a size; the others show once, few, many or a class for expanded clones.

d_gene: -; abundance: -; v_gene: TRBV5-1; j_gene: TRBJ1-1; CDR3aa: CASSPFGRSTEAFF; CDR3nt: TGCGCCAGCAGCCCGTTCGGGAGAAGCACTGAAGCTTTCTTT
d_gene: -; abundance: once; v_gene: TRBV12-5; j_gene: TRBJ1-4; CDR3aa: CASGLVDGAVKLFF; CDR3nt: TGTGCTAGTGGTTTGGTTGACGGAGCCGTCAAACTGTTTTTT
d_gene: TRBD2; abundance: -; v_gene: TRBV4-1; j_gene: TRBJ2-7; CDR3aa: CASSQIAGAPYF; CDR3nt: TGCGCCAGCAGCCAGATCGCGGGAGCACCGTACTTC
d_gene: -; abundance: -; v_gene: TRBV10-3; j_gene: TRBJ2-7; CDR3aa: CAIGGGDSKATYEQYF; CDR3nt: TGTGCCATCGGAGGAGGGGACAGCAAAGCCACCTACGAGCAGTACTTC
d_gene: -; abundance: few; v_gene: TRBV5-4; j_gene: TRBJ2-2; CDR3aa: CASSLGVASNTGELFF; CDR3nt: TGTGCCAGCAGCTTGGGTGTGGCATCGAACACCGGGGAGCTGTTTTTT
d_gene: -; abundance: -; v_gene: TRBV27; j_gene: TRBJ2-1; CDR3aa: CASSFAVAYNEQFF; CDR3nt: TGTGCCAGCAGTTTTGCAGTGGCCTACAATGAGCAGTTCTTC
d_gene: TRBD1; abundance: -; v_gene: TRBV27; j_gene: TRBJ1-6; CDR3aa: CASRRIDRGNSPLHF; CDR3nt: TGTGCCAGCAGGAGAATAGACAGGGGGAATTCACCCCTCCACTTT
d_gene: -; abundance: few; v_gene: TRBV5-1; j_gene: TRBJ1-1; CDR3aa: CASGTSGEGGAFF; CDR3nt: TGCGCCAGCGGGACTTCAGGGGAGGGGGGAGCTTTCTTT
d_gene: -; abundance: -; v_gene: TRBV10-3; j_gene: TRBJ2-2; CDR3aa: CAIRGLNTGELFF; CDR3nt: TGTGCCATCCGCGGACTGAACACCGGGGAGCTGTTTTTT
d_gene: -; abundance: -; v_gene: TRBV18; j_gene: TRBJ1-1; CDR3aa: CASSPATGLIPEAFF; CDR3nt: TGTGCCAGCTCACCAGCGACGGGACTAATTCCTGAAGCTTTCTTT
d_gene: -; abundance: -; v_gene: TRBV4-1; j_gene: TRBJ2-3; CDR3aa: CASSQAGTDTQYF; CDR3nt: TGCGCCAGCAGCCAAGCAGGCACAGATACGCAGTATTTT